This T cell receptor (beta chain) was sequenced for a study of T cell repertoires in cytomegalovirus infection (dated by TCRdb to the late 2010s). A note on the overall study: Alongside well-studied HLA-B-restricted epitopes, the peptide stimulations were aimed at recently identified HLA-C-restricted CMV epitopes, whose presentation resists viral immunomodulation. Donor HLA type was relevant to the analysis, because carriage of CMV infection together with the matching HLA type was indicated by public TCR beta signatures.

The investigation overall reported the following: The ex vivo response was dominated by HLA-C-restricted CMV-specific TCR beta clonotypes, which also provided the single most frequent clonotype in two of eight donors. In both this cohort and an independent cohort of over 350 donors, the cumulative frequency of public TCR beta family members distinguished carriers of CMV infection plus the relevant HLA type.

Explained via the paper, the treatment or condition label denotes: in vitro stimulation with specific CMV peptide epitopes to enrich CMV-specific T cells. Points on this clonotype: Its antigen has not been determined. Base qualities are not recorded, but no much larger clone differs from it by a single base.

Sequenced on an Illumina HiSeq 1500. In-frame beta chains were kept once TCRdb had trimmed the public reads at Q25 with fastp and called clones with MiXCR. Each record represents a unique CDR3 protein, reported with the most common genes and DNA among its rows. Here the sample has over 95,000 distinct CDR3 sequences; 30% to 35% occur a single time. The top ten clonotypes cover around two fifths of the sample. The CDR3 spans 17 residues, from the cysteine through the phenylalanine. Of all the DNA, just the CDR3 is kept, 51 bases in frame from base 1. The germline V gene supplies CDR1 MNHNS and CDR2 SASEGT. From V the trimming removes 2 bases and from J it removes 6 bases, while the gene matches leave 13 bases of the junction unaccounted for.

This material consisted of CD8+ T cells from cultured PBMCs, taken from culture after CMV antigen stimulation. This TCR was recovered from a human donor in good health (CMV status not recorded). Some clones in this sample may be carry-over from other donors' samples. The rearrangement joined TRBV6-1 to TRBJ2-3, with 8 bases aligning to TRBD2. The sequence in DNA is TGTGCCAGCAGTGAATACGAGTGGCGGGGGGTAGGGGATACGCAGTATTTT. It translates to CASSEYEWRGVGDTQYF.